What follows are 32 T cell receptor beta chains derived from one specimen sequenced in a study of beta chain features in type 1 diabetes. Overall study results and limits: Shortening of TCRB CDR3s, moderate but significant, appeared in all four CD4+ subsets of Type 1 diabetes patients.

Their antigens remain unidentified. Expressed TCRB transcripts got sequenced, as all isolated RNA was reverse transcribed. Assay: immunoSEQ multiplex PCR; the TCRdb copy retains only in-frame clones and omits some. The table has 300,000 to 400,000 clones, around an eighth seen once. Source material: naive CD4+ T cells from blood. The receptors were gathered from a woman aged 18-29 years with type 1 diabetes.

The V call is TRBV30, the J call TRBJ2-1; D gene unclear. From germline, CDR1 is GTSNPN and CDR2 SVGIG (reference sequence). V dropped 0 bases and J dropped 14 bases, with 14 bases sitting between them. The CDR3 loop spans 12 amino acids. In DNA form, the CDR3 reads TGTGCCTGGAGTGTAAGTTACAACGATAAGTTCTTC. This translates into CAWSVSYNDKFF.

The V gene is TRBV15, the J gene TRBJ1-2; D unclear. CDR1 is LNHNV, CDR2 YYDKDF, per germline (reference sequence). There are 15 residues in the CDR3. V lost 3 bases, J lost 7 bases, and 18 bases lay in between. The CDR3 DNA sequence: TGTGCCACCAGCAGTGGATCCGTAGGTTGGAGTGGCTACACCTTC. Protein sequence: CATSSGSVGWSGYTF.

This clone was picked up a small number of times. The CDR3 loop reads CASSKLSGVRACEAFF. The CDR3 DNA follows: TGTGCCAGCAGCAAATTATCCGGGGTCCGCGCCTGTGAAGCTTTCTTT. The rearrangement uses TRBV21-1 and TRBJ1-1. TRBV21-1 is a listed pseudogene. CDR3 size: 16 residues.

In its sample, this clone was seen a few times. CDR3 sequence (DNA): TGTGCCAGCAGCTTAACCTCAGCGGGAGGGCTTGAGACCCAGTACTTC. Residues: CASSLTSAGGLETQYF. The chain recombines TRBV11-2 with TRBJ2-5, with TRBD2 matching over 10 bases. This CDR3 is 16 amino acids long. CDR1 is SGHAT, CDR2 FQNNGV, per germline. The V gene end was trimmed by 2 bases and the J gene end by 5 bases; junction bases not matched to a gene: 8.

In this sample, this clone turned up a few times. The genes are TRBV28 and TRBJ2-7; D possibly corresponds to TRBD2 (6 bases). V was clipped by 5 bases and J by 4 bases, with 12 bases between them. This CDR3 has 13 amino acids. Germline CDR1 and CDR2: MDHEN and SYDVKM. The CDR3 DNA reads as TGTGCCAGCAGTCTCGGGACTCCGTACGAGCAGTACTTC. Protein product: CASSLGTPYEQYF. The full variable domain, in which reference TRBV28 and TRBJ2-7 provide the parts outside the CDR3, is DVKVTQSSRYLVKRTGEKVFLECVQDMDHENMFWYRQDPGLGLRLIYFSYDVKMKEKGDIPEGYSVSREKKERFSLILESASTNQTSMYLCASSLGTPYEQYFGPGTRLTVT.

In its sample, this clone was seen a few times. The chain recombines TRBV25-1 with TRBJ2-1; D unclear. Trimming took 1 base from V and 14 from J, leaving 9 bases between them. This CDR3 spans 11 amino acids. CDR1 is MGHDK and CDR2 is SYGVNS in the germline V gene. The CDR3 loop reads CASSEFWAEFF. The CDR3 nucleotides are TGTGCCAGCAGTGAATTCTGGGCAGAGTTCTTC. The complete variable domain, with remaining parts taken from reference TRBV25-1 and TRBJ2-1, reads EADIYQTPRYLVIGTGKKITLECSQTMGHDKMYWYQQDPGMELHLIHYSYGVNSTEKGDLSSESTVSRIRTEHFPLTLESARPSHTSQYLCASSEFWAEFFGPGTRLTVL.

The chain combines TRBV6-5 with TRBJ2-1; the match to TRBD2 covers 13 bases. Germline CDR1 MNHEY, CDR2 SVGAGI. The CDR3 consists of 16 residues. Losses at the gene ends were 2 bases for V and 9 bases for J; bases not matched to a gene: 7. CDR3 nucleotides: TGTGCCAGCAGTTACACTAGCGGGAGGGCCCCCACTGAGCAGTTCTTC. As protein: CASSYTSGRAPTEQFF.

This clone has just a few counts. V is TRBV19 and J is TRBJ1-5; a weak D match, TRBD1 (6 bases). V shed 1 base and J shed 11 bases, with 9 bases lying between them. This CDR3 region has 12 residues. Germline assignment: CDR1 LNHDA and CDR2 SQIVND (reference sequence). CDR3 sequence (DNA): TGTGCCAGTAGTATAGCTGAGGGGGCCCAGCATTTT. Amino acids: CASSIAEGAQHF.

The chain combines TRBV19 with TRBJ2-1; D is unresolved. V lost 10 bases and J lost 0, with 4 bases in between. The CDR3 loop spans 11 amino acids. CDR1 is LNHDA, CDR2 SQIVND, per germline (reference sequence). The CDR3 here is CATYSYNEQFF. The CDR3 nucleotides are TGTGCCACTTACTCCTACAATGAGCAGTTCTTC.

In its sample, this clone was seen a few times. The chain couples TRBV6-6 to TRBJ1-1; 7 bases match TRBD1. Germline V gives CDR1 MNHNY, CDR2 SVGAGI (reference sequence). The CDR3 runs to 13 residues. J gave up 9 bases and V 2 bases, and 6 bases lay outside the gene matches. The CDR3 region has the DNA TGTGCCAGCAGTTACCCTCAACAGGGGCAAGCTTTCTTT. Protein: CASSYPQQGQAFF.

The V and J genes are TRBV5-1 and TRBJ2-3; 11 nucleotides agree with TRBD2. The CDR3 contains 17 residues. The germline V gene has CDR1 SGHRS and CDR2 YFSETQ. J lost 1 base, V lost 4 bases, and 8 bases had no gene match. The CDR3 loop reads CASSPPGTSGGTDTQYF. The CDR3 nucleotides are TGCGCCAGCAGCCCCCCCGGGACTAGCGGAGGCACAGATACGCAGTATTTT.

Written as DNA, the CDR3 is TGTGCCATGGAGATCAACAATACCGGGGAGCTGTTTTTT. It is translated as CAMEINNTGELFF. The J gene is TRBJ2-2, the V gene TRBV10-3; D remains unclear. The CDR3 is made up of 13 amino acids. Germline loops: CDR1 ENHRY, CDR2 SYGVKD. Trimming removed 9 bases from V and 5 bases from J, with 13 bases in between.

This clone has only a few counts. DNA for the CDR3: TGTGCCATCAGTGAGAAGTCGGGTAACTCCTACAATGAGCAGTTCTTC. Its translation: CAISEKSGNSYNEQFF. The chain recombines TRBV10-3 with TRBJ2-1; D unclear. V shed 2 bases and J shed 0 bases, with 11 bases lying between them. The CDR3 loop spans 16 amino acids. Germline V gene lookup returns CDR1 ENHRY and CDR2 SYGVKD.

This rearrangement joins TRBV6-5 to TRBJ2-3; D unresolved. V was cut by 0 bases and J by 2 bases, with 6 bases left in between. The CDR3 is 14 residues long. CDR1 MNHEY and CDR2 SVGAGI come from the germline V gene. This CDR3 reads CASSYSRHTDTQYF. The CDR3 DNA follows: TGTGCCAGCAGTTACTCGAGACACACAGATACGCAGTATTTT.

The chain links TRBV9 to TRBJ1-3; tentative D call: TRBD1 (5 bases). V lost 2 bases and J lost 4, with 16 bases in between. The V gene's germline CDR1 is SGDLS and CDR2 YYNGEE. This CDR3 has 16 amino acids. The CDR3 sequence is CASSVTDGGIGNTIYF. The CDR3, as DNA: TGTGCCAGCAGCGTCACCGACGGGGGTATCGGAAACACCATATATTTT.

This chain connects TRBV29-1 to TRBJ2-5; 8 bases agree with TRBD1. The V gene's germline CDR1 is SQVTM and CDR2 ANQGSEA. V shed 3 bases and J 5 bases; nucleotides not matched to a gene: 5. This CDR3 region has 13 residues. This chain's CDR3 is CSVDPQGGETQYF. The CDR3, as DNA: TGCAGCGTTGATCCACAGGGGGGTGAGACCCAGTACTTC.

This clone was detected a few times. The sample has other DNA sequences that encode this CDR3 too. V usage is TRBV18 and J usage is TRBJ1-2; maybe TRBD1 (5 bases). V lost 3 bases to trimming and J lost 4 bases, with 9 bases between them. Per germline, CDR1 KGHSH and CDR2 LQKENI. The length of the CDR3 is 13 residues. The CDR3 protein is CASSPTGPYGYTF. CDR3 nucleotide sequence: TGTGCCAGCTCACCTACAGGCCCCTATGGCTACACCTTC.

The chain employs TRBV30 and TRBJ1-2; TRBD1 might be the D (6 bases). This CDR3 is built from 13 residues. Germline assignment: CDR1 GTSNPN and CDR2 SVGIG (reference sequence). The germline V and J ends were trimmed by 3 bases and 2 bases, with 10 bases remaining between them. The CDR3 loop is CAWSSQGNYGYTF. For the CDR3, the DNA is TGTGCCTGGAGCTCCCAGGGGAACTATGGCTACACCTTC.

The V and J genes are TRBV9 and TRBJ1-3; D is unresolved. The CDR3 is made up of 14 amino acids. The germline V gene has CDR1 SGDLS and CDR2 YYNGEE. The V gene lost 2 bases and the J gene lost 4 bases, with 10 bases spanning the gap. In nucleotides, the CDR3 is TGTGCCAGCAGCGTCGACTTGGCGGGAAACACCATATATTTT. It translates to CASSVDLAGNTIYF.

The chain links TRBV18 to TRBJ2-1, with 9 bases that match TRBD2. The V gene's germline CDR1 is KGHSH and CDR2 LQKENI. This CDR3 has 13 residues. The J segment lost 5 bases and the V segment lost 4 bases, leaving 0 bases of the junction unmatched. The CDR3: CASSRLADNEQFF. The CDR3 bases are TGTGCCAGCTCACGACTAGCGGACAATGAGCAGTTCTTC.

This clone was picked up a small number of times. The rearrangement joins TRBV5-1 to TRBJ2-3, with a weak D call TRBD2 (5 bases). The germline V gene encodes CDR1 SGHRS and CDR2 YFSETQ. The V gene lost 2 bases and the J gene lost 2 bases, with 15 bases spanning the gap. The CDR3 consists of 16 residues. CDR3 in amino acids: CASSFLSGFTTDTQYF. CDR3 nucleotide sequence: TGCGCCAGCAGCTTCTTATCGGGATTCACCACAGATACGCAGTATTTT.

The J gene is TRBJ2-3, the V gene TRBV25-1, with D possibly matching TRBD1 (6 bases). The germline V and J ends were trimmed by 5 bases and 4 bases, with 16 bases remaining between them. Germline assignment: CDR1 MGHDK and CDR2 SYGVNS. This CDR3 region has 15 residues. The CDR3 loop is CASSLQGIRADTQYF. The CDR3 region has the DNA TGTGCCAGCAGTCTCCAGGGGATTAGGGCAGATACGCAGTATTTT.

The chain recombines TRBV18 with TRBJ2-3, with no clear D. CDR1 is KGHSH and CDR2 is LQKENI in the germline V gene. The CDR3 totals 14 residues. Trimming took off 2 bases at V and 2 bases at J, with 8 bases between the two ends. CDR3 residues: CASSPSPVTDTQYF. CDR3 nucleotide sequence: TGTGCCAGCTCACCATCTCCCGTCACAGATACGCAGTATTTT.

The sample holds a few counts of this clone. The chain employs TRBV7-2 and TRBJ2-7; 9 bases are shared with TRBD1. From germline, CDR1 is SGHTA and CDR2 FQGNSA. The CDR3 has 14 amino acids. The ends lost 5 bases at V and 2 bases at J; junction bases unmatched: 4. The DNA for the CDR3 is TGTGCCAGCAGCGCGGGACAGGGAGCCTACGAGCAGTACGTC. It codes for CASSAGQGAYEQYV.

The rearrangement joins TRBV10-3 to TRBJ2-7; 11 bases line up with TRBD2. The junction had 4 bases not matched to a gene; V was cut back by 9 bases and J by 3 bases. The CDR3 runs to 13 residues. From germline, CDR1 is ENHRY and CDR2 SYGVKD. CDR3 protein: CAIGTSGHYEQYF. The CDR3 nucleotides read TGTGCCATAGGGACTAGCGGCCACTACGAGCAGTACTTC.

This clone came up a few times. This chain connects TRBV12-5 to TRBJ1-1, with 7 bases aligning to TRBD1. The germline V gene encodes CDR1 LGHNT and CDR2 FRNRAP. There are 14 residues in the CDR3. Here the CDR3 reads CASRSTGLETEAFF. DNA for the CDR3: TGTGCAAGCCGGTCGACAGGGTTGGAAACTGAAGCTTTCTTT.

The chain couples TRBV5-1 to TRBJ2-1, with 13 bases matching TRBD2. Germline V gene data show CDR1 as SGHRS and CDR2 as YFSETQ. The CDR3 length is 16 residues. V shed 0 bases, J shed 7 bases, and the junction held 4 bases outside the gene matches. The CDR3 spells CASSLELAGGPNEQFF. The CDR3 DNA sequence: TGCGCCAGCAGCTTGGAACTAGCGGGAGGGCCAAATGAGCAGTTCTTC. Combining the CDR3 with reference TRBV5-1 and TRBJ2-1 gives the whole variable domain KAGVTQTPRYLIKTRGQQVTLSCSPISGHRSVSWYQQTPGQGLQFLFEYFSETQRNKGNFPGRFSGRQFSNSRSEMNVSTLELGDSALYLCASSLELAGGPNEQFFGPGTRLTVL.

The chain is built from TRBV7-2 and TRBJ1-4; 9 positions agree with TRBD1. The CDR3 is made up of 15 amino acids. The V and J ends lost 5 bases and 6 bases, in that order; junction bases with no gene match: 7. The germline gives CDR1 SGHTA, CDR2 FQGNSA. The CDR3 region is CASSTYRDRDEKLFF. The CDR3 nucleotides are TGTGCCAGCAGCACCTACCGGGACAGGGATGAAAAACTGTTTTTT. The variable domain in full, completed from reference TRBV7-2 and TRBJ1-4, reads GAGVSQSPSNKVTEKGKDVELRCDPISGHTALYWYRQSLGQGLEFLIYFQGNSAPDKSGLPSDRFSAERTGGSVSTLTIQRTQQEDSAVYLCASSTYRDRDEKLFFGSGTQLSVL.

The genes are TRBV4-3 and TRBJ2-3; TRBD2 is a possible D gene (6 bases). The CDR3 sequence is 15 residues long. Trimming pared 0 bases from V and 6 bases from J, leaving 13 bases between. Germline assignment: CDR1 LGHNA and CDR2 YSLEER. The CDR3 region has the DNA TGCGCCAGCAGCCAAGAGCGGGGCTGGTCGGATACGCAGTATTTT. Protein: CASSQERGWSDTQYF.

The CDR3 is CAATQGNQPQHF. CDR3 DNA: TGTGCCGCAACCCAGGGAAATCAGCCCCAGCATTTT. This chain joins TRBV30 and TRBJ1-5; D possibly corresponds to TRBD1 (5 bases). Trimming removed 8 bases from V and 4 bases from J, with 12 bases in between. The CDR3 sequence is 12 residues long. Germline assignment: CDR1 GTSNPN and CDR2 SVGIG (reference sequence). Looking up the rest from reference TRBV30 and TRBJ1-5 gives the full variable domain: SQTIHQWPATLVQPVGSPLSLECTVEGTSNPNLYWYRQAAGRGLQLLFYSVGIGQISSEVPQNLSASRPQDRQFILSSKKLLLSDSGFYLCAATQGNQPQHFGDGTRLSIL.

This clone was observed a few times. The chain joins TRBV2 to TRBJ2-7; 13 nucleotides match TRBD2. V lost 7 bases to trimming and J lost 3 bases; unmatched junction nucleotides: 9. The CDR3 has 16 residues. Germline lookup yields CDR1 SNHLY and CDR2 FYNNEI. The CDR3 nucleotides read TGTGCCAGCAATATCAGACTAGCGGGAGGTCGCTACGAGCAGTACTTC. As protein: CASNIRLAGGRYEQYF.

The chain combines TRBV7-8 with TRBJ2-1, with TRBD2 identical over 10 bases. V lost 5 bases, J lost 4 bases, and 2 bases stayed unmatched. Germline CDR1 reads SGHVS; CDR2 reads FQNEAQ. This CDR3 contains 14 residues. CDR3 coding DNA: TGTGCCAGCAGCCGGACTAGCGGTTACAATGAGCAGTTCTTC. Amino acids: CASSRTSGYNEQFF.